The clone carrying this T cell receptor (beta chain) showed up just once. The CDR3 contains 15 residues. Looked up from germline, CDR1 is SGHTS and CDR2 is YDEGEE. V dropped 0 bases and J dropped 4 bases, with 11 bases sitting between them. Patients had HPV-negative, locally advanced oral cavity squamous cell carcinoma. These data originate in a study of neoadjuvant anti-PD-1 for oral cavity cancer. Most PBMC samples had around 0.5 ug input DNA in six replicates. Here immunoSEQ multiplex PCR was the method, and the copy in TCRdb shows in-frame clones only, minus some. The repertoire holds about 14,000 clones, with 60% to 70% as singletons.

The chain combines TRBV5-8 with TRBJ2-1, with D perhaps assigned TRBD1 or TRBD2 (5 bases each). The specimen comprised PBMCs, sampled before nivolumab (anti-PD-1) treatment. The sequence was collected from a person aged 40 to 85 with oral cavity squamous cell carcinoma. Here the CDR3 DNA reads TGTGCCAGCAGCTTGGCCGGGACCCGATACAATGAGCAGTTCTTC. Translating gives CASSLAGTRYNEQFF.